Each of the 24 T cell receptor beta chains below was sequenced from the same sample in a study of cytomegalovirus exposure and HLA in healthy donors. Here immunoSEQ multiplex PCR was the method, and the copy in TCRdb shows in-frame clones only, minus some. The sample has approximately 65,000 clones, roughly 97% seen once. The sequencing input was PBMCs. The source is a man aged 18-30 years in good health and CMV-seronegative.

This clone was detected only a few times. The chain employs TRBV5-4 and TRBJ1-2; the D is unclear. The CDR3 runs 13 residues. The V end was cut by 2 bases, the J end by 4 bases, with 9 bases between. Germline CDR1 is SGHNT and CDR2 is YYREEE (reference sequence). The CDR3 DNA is TGTGCCAGCAGCTTCGAGGGTCGCTATGGCTACACCTTC. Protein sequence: CASSFEGRYGYTF.

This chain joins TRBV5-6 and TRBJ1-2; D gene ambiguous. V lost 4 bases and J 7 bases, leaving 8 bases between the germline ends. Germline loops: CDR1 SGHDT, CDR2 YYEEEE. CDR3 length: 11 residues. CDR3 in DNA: TGTGCCAGCAGCGTTTCGGGTGGCTACACCTTC. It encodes CASSVSGGYTF.

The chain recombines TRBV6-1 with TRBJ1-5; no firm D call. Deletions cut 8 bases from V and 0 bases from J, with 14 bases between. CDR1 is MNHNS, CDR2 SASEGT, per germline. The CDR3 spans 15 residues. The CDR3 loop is CASLVRHYSNQPQHF. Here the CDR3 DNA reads TGTGCCAGCTTAGTGCGGCATTATAGCAATCAGCCCCAGCATTTT.

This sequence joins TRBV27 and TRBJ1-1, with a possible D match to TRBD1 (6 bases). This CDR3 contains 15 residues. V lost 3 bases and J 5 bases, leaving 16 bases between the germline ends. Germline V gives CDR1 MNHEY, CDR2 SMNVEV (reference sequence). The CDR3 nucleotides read TGTGCCAGCAGTTTTATCCAGGGGCTAGGAACTGAAGCTTTCTTT. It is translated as CASSFIQGLGTEAFF.

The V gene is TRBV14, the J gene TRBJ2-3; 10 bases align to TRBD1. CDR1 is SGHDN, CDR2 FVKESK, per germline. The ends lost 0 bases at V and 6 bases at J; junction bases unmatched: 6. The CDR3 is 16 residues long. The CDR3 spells CASSQDPGQGVDTQYF. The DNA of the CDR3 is TGTGCCAGCAGCCAAGATCCCGGACAGGGGGTGGATACGCAGTATTTT. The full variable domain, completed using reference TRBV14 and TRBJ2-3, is EAGVTQFPSHSVIEKGQTVTLRCDPISGHDNLYWYRRVMGKEIKFLLHFVKESKQDESGMPNNRFLAERTGGTYSTLKVQPAELEDSGVYFCASSQDPGQGVDTQYFGPGTRLTVL.

CDR3 DNA sequence: TGCAGCGTTGGCTGGGGAGGGGTGAGGAGCACTGAAGCTTTCTTT. It translates to CSVGWGGVRSTEAFF. This sequence joins TRBV29-1 and TRBJ1-1; D is perhaps TRBD1 (5 bases). CDR3 length equals 15 residues. V was shortened by 4 bases and J by 4 bases, with 19 bases between the two germline ends. Germline values: CDR1 SQVTM, CDR2 ANQGSEA.

CDR3 in DNA: TGCAGCGTTCCGCAGGGGGCTGGGGCCAACGTCCTGACTTTC. It is translated as CSVPQGAGANVLTF. V usage is TRBV29-1 and J usage is TRBJ2-6; the match to TRBD1 covers 7 bases. Germline V gene data show CDR1 as SQVTM and CDR2 as ANQGSEA. After removal of 5 bases from V and 2 bases from J, the junction contained 3 bases not matched to a gene. This CDR3 contains 14 residues.

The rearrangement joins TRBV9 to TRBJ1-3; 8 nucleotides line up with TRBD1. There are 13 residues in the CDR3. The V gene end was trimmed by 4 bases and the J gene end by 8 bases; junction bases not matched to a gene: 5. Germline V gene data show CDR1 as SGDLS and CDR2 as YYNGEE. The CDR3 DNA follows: TGTGCCAGCAGCCCAGGGGGCGCGTACACCATATATTTT. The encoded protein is CASSPGGAYTIYF.

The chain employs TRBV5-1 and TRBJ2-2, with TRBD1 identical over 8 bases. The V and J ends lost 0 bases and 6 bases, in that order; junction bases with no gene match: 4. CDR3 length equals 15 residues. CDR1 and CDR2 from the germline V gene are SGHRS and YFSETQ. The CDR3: CASSLGTGLPGELFF. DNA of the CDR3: TGCGCCAGCAGCTTGGGGACAGGGTTGCCCGGGGAGCTGTTTTTT. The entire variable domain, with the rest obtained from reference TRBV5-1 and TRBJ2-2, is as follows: KAGVTQTPRYLIKTRGQQVTLSCSPISGHRSVSWYQQTPGQGLQFLFEYFSETQRNKGNFPGRFSGRQFSNSRSEMNVSTLELGDSALYLCASSLGTGLPGELFFGEGSRLTVL.

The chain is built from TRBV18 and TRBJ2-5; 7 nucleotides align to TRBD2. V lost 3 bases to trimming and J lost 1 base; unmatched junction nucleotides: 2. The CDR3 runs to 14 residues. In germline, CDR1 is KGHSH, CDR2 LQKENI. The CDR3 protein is CASSPGGSQETQYF. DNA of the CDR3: TGTGCCAGCTCACCGGGGGGGTCCCAAGAGACCCAGTACTTC.

In nucleotides, the CDR3 is TGTGCCAGCAAAACCCCCACCATAGACACTGAAGCTTTCTTT. Translated, it gives CASKTPTIDTEAFF. The genes are TRBV11-2 and TRBJ1-1, with D unresolved. V was pared by 7 bases and J by 3 bases, with 15 bases between. Germline V gene sequence: CDR1 SGHAT, CDR2 FQNNGV. The CDR3 runs 14 residues.

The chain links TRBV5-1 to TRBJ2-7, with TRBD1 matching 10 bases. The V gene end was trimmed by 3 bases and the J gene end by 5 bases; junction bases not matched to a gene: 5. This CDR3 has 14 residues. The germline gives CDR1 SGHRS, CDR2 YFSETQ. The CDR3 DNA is TGCGCCAGCAGCTCGGGACAGGGGCCCAACGAGCAGTACTTC. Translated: CASSSGQGPNEQYF.

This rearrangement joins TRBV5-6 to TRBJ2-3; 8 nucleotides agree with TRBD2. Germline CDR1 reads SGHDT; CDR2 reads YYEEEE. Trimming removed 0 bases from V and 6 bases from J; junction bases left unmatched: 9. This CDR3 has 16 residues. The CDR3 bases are TGTGCCAGCAGCTTGGGTAGCGGGACTCAAGCGGATACGCAGTATTTT. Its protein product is CASSLGSGTQADTQYF.

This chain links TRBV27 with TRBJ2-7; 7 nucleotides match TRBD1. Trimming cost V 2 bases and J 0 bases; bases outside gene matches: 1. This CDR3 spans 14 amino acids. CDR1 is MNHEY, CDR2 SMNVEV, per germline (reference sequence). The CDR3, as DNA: TGTGCCAGCAGTTTAGGGACAGCCTCCTACGAGCAGTACTTC. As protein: CASSLGTASYEQYF.

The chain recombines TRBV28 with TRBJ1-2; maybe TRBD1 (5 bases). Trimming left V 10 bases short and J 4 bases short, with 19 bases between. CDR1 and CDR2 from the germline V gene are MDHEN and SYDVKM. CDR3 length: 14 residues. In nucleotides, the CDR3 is TGTGCCATCAACCTCAGGCGGGGGAGCTATGGCTACACCTTC. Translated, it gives CAINLRRGSYGYTF.

The CDR3 is CASSYLSSGDQPQHF. The CDR3 DNA is TGTGCCAGCAGTTACCTTTCGTCGGGGGATCAGCCCCAGCATTTT. This chain joins TRBV6-6 and TRBJ1-5; D possibly corresponds to TRBD1 (5 bases). V was clipped by 2 bases and J by 5 bases, with 13 bases between them. Germline values: CDR1 MNHNY, CDR2 SVGAGI (reference sequence). CDR3 length equals 15 residues.

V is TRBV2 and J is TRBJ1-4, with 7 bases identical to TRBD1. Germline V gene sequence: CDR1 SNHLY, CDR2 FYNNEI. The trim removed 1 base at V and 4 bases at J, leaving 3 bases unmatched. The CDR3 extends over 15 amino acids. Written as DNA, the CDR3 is TGTGCCAGCAGTGAAGACAGGGGCTTTAATGAAAAACTGTTTTTT. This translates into CASSEDRGFNEKLFF.

The DNA for the CDR3 is TGTGCCAGCAGCCGAGACTCTATGGAGCTGTTTTTT. Encoded protein: CASSRDSMELFF. The chain has TRBV4-2 and TRBJ1-4; unclear D gene. The closer fit of TRBJ2-2 to the DNA end suggests the J call may be wrong. Germline assignment: CDR1 LGHNA and CDR2 YNFKEQ. The CDR3 length is 12 residues.

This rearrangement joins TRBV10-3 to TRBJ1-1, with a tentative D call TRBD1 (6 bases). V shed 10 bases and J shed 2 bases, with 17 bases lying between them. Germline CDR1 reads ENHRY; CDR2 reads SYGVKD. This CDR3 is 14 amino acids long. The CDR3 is CATGLEGGNTEAFF. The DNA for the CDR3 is TGTGCCACCGGTCTCGAAGGGGGAAACACTGAAGCTTTCTTT.

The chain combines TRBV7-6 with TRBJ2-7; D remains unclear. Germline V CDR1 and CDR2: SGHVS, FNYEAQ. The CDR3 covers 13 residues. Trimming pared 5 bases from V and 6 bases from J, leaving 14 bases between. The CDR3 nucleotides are TGTGCCAGCAGCCTGGGTCTCACGGGCGAGCAGTACTTC. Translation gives CASSLGLTGEQYF.

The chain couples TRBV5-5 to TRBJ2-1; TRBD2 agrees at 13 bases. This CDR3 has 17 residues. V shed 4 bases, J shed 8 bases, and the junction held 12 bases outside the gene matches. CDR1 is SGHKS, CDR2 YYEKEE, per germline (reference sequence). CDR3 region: CASSLGARLAGGHEQFF. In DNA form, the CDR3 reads TGTGCCAGCAGCCTAGGGGCCCGACTAGCGGGAGGCCATGAGCAGTTCTTC.

In DNA form, the CDR3 reads TGTGCCAGCAGCCCGCCCCGGGGGGCTGGAAACACCATATATTTT. Translated: CASSPPRGAGNTIYF. The chain employs TRBV7-9 and TRBJ1-3; a weak D match, TRBD1 (5 bases). The V end was cut by 5 bases, the J end by 2 bases, with 13 bases between. The CDR3 spans 15 residues. Germline CDR1 and CDR2: SEHNR and FQNEAQ (reference sequence).

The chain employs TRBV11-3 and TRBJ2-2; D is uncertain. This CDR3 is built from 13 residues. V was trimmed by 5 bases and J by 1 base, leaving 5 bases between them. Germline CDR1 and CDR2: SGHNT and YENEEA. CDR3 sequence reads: CASSPQNTGELFF. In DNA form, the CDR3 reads TGTGCCAGCAGCCCACAGAACACCGGGGAGCTGTTTTTT.

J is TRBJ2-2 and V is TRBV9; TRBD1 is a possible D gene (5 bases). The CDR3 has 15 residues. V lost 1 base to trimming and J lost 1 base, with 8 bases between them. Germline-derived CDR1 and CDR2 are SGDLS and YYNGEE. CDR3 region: CASSVSGQNTGELFF. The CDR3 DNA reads TGTGCCAGCAGCGTATCAGGGCAGAACACCGGGGAGCTGTTTTTT.